Shown below are 28 T cell receptor beta chains from a single sample sequenced in a study of cytomegalovirus exposure and HLA in healthy donors listed by TCRdb under 2017. Libraries came from the immunoSEQ multiplex PCR assay. For the multiplex PCR, a mixture combining 60 forward primers for TCR Vbeta segments and 13 reverse primers for TCR Jbeta segments was used. What TCRdb holds here is the immuneACCESS table cut down to in-frame rearrangements. Part of the clones is not present; checked against another copy, under half of the missing clones reflect an unresolved V gene, and the others are unexplained. The sample table shows 200,000 to 250,000 clones, and less than 85% are seen once. The biggest ten clones account for roughly 0.62% of the sample. What was sequenced was PBMCs. The source is a man in his late teens or twenties in good health and CMV-seronegative.

This CDR3 reads CASSLGGIGQWSYNEQFF. CDR3 sequence (DNA): TGCGCCAGCAGCTTGGGGGGCATTGGGCAATGGTCCTACAATGAGCAGTTCTTC. The chain uses TRBV5-1 and TRBJ2-1; weak D call: TRBD1 (5 bases). The CDR3 runs 18 residues. Germline V gene data show CDR1 as SGHRS and CDR2 as YFSETQ. Trimming took 0 bases from V and 1 from J, leaving 17 bases between them.

This chain connects TRBV15 to TRBJ2-7; 12 bases fit TRBD1. With 0 bases clipped from V and 6 bases from J, the junction kept 6 bases outside the gene matches. There are 16 residues in the CDR3. In germline, CDR1 is LNHNV, CDR2 YYDKDF (reference sequence). The CDR3 DNA reads TGTGCCACCAGCAGAGACTGGGGGACAGGGGGCGGCGAGCAGTACTTC. This encodes CATSRDWGTGGGEQYF.

The chain joins TRBV29-1 to TRBJ2-3; D is unresolved. V was trimmed by 3 bases and J by 0 bases, leaving 16 bases between them. Looked up from germline, CDR1 is SQVTM and CDR2 is ANQGSEA. This CDR3 has 16 residues. CDR3 in amino acids: CSVEKRKLSSTDTQYF. As DNA, the CDR3 is TGCAGCGTTGAGAAGCGTAAACTATCTAGCACAGATACGCAGTATTTT.

The CDR3 loop reads CASSLQGSAEAFF. CDR3 sequence (DNA): TGTGCCAGCAGCTTACAGGGCAGCGCTGAAGCTTTCTTT. The chain uses TRBV5-8 and TRBJ1-1, with a weak D call TRBD1 (6 bases). V was clipped by 2 bases and J by 6 bases, with 11 bases between them. This CDR3 contains 13 residues. CDR1 SGHTS and CDR2 YDEGEE come from the germline V gene.

The V and J genes are TRBV5-6 and TRBJ1-3; unclear D gene. CDR3 length: 16 residues. Per germline, CDR1 SGHDT and CDR2 YYEEEE. The V and J ends lost 2 bases and 4 bases respectively, with 16 bases between them. The CDR3 loop is CASSLYSRLVGNTIYF. The CDR3 DNA is TGTGCCAGCAGCTTATACTCCCGTCTTGTGGGAAACACCATATATTTT.

V usage is TRBV28 and J usage is TRBJ2-7, with 8 nucleotides matching TRBD2. CDR1 is MDHEN, CDR2 SYDVKM, per germline. With 5 bases clipped from V and 0 bases from J, the junction kept 9 bases outside the gene matches. The CDR3 length is 16 residues. This CDR3 reads CASSHRSGSGSYEQYF. DNA of the CDR3: TGTGCCAGCAGTCACCGGAGCGGGAGTGGCTCCTACGAGCAGTACTTC.

The rearrangement joins TRBV6-4 to TRBJ1-5; 8 bases agree with TRBD1. The CDR3 is 15 amino acids. In germline, CDR1 is MRHNA, CDR2 SNTAGT. Trimming cost V 3 bases and J 1 base; bases outside gene matches: 2. The CDR3 protein is CASSESGGSNQPQHF. The CDR3 coding sequence is TGTGCCAGCAGTGAGTCAGGGGGCAGCAATCAGCCCCAGCATTTT.

Written as DNA, the CDR3 is TGCGCCAGCAGACGCAGGGCGGAAACCGGGGAGCTGTTTTTT. This gives the protein CASRRRAETGELFF. The genes are TRBV5-1 and TRBJ2-2; weak D call: TRBD1 (5 bases). Germline V gene data show CDR1 as SGHRS and CDR2 as YFSETQ. V was trimmed by 5 bases and J by 5 bases, leaving 13 bases between them. The CDR3 consists of 14 residues.

CDR3 sequence reads: CASSVSGAPYNEQFF. The CDR3 DNA follows: TGCGCCAGCAGCGTTAGCGGGGCCCCCTACAATGAGCAGTTCTTC. The V and J genes are TRBV5-1 and TRBJ2-1; 8 bases align to TRBD2. The germline CDR1 and CDR2 sequences are SGHRS and YFSETQ. The CDR3 is 15 amino acids. The V gene end was trimmed by 4 bases and the J gene end by 2 bases; junction bases not matched to a gene: 5. The full variable domain, in which reference TRBV5-1 and TRBJ2-1 provide the parts outside the CDR3, is KAGVTQTPRYLIKTRGQQVTLSCSPISGHRSVSWYQQTPGQGLQFLFEYFSETQRNKGNFPGRFSGRQFSNSRSEMNVSTLELGDSALYLCASSVSGAPYNEQFFGPGTRLTVL.

The chain employs TRBV19 and TRBJ1-5; maybe TRBD1 (6 bases). Per the germline V gene, CDR1 is LNHDA and CDR2 is SQIVND (reference sequence). Trimming left V 6 bases short and J 7 bases short, with 22 bases between. The CDR3 is made up of 16 amino acids. The CDR3 nucleotides read TGTGCCAGTAGCCGACAGGCTGAAGCCATCGGACAGCCCCAGCATTTT. Protein: CASSRQAEAIGQPQHF.

A single count supports this clone. The chain has TRBV11-2 and TRBJ1-1; D may be TRBD1 (5 bases). With 8 bases removed from V and 3 bases from J, the gap between germline ends came to 19 bases. The length of the CDR3 is 15 residues. Germline CDR1 reads SGHAT; CDR2 reads FQNNGV. This chain's CDR3 is CASFPAPGQYTEAFF. The CDR3, as DNA: TGTGCCAGCTTCCCCGCCCCCGGACAATACACTGAAGCTTTCTTT.

The chain combines TRBV11-3 with TRBJ1-5; 9 positions match TRBD1. V lost 3 bases and J lost 4; bases outside the gene matches: 4. Germline V gene lookup returns CDR1 SGHNT and CDR2 YENEEA. This CDR3 contains 15 residues. In DNA form, the CDR3 reads TGTGCCAGCAGCTTCAGACAGGGGGTTAATCAGCCCCAGCATTTT. Encoded protein: CASSFRQGVNQPQHF. The whole variable domain, remainder taken from reference TRBV11-3 and TRBJ1-5, is EAGVVQSPRYKIIEKKQPVAFWCNPISGHNTLYWYLQNLGQGPELLIRYENEEAVDDSQLPKDRFSAERLKGVDSTLKIQPAELGDSAVYLCASSFRQGVNQPQHFGDGTRLSIL.

This clone was detected only once. The chain links TRBV28 to TRBJ1-5; TRBD1 matches at 8 bases. Trimming cost V 5 bases and J 7 bases; bases outside gene matches: 4. CDR1 and CDR2 (germline): MDHEN, SYDVKM. The length of the CDR3 is 13 residues. The CDR3 nucleotides are TGTGCCAGCAGTCGGACAGGGAAACAGCCCCAGCATTTT. Its translation: CASSRTGKQPQHF.

The CDR3 bases are TGTGCCCGAAACAGGGGGAATGGCTACACCTTC. This sequence encodes CARNRGNGYTF. The V and J genes are TRBV30 and TRBJ1-2, with 8 bases identical to TRBD1. The CDR3 has 11 residues. Looked up from germline, CDR1 is GTSNPN and CDR2 is SVGIG (reference sequence). With V trimmed by 8 bases and J by 6 bases, 5 bases remained unmatched.

V usage is TRBV7-9 and J usage is TRBJ2-2; D remains unclear. CDR1 is SEHNR and CDR2 is FQNEAQ in the germline V gene (reference sequence). V gave up 3 bases and J gave up 8 bases, with 13 bases separating them. This CDR3 has 14 residues. The CDR3 here is CASSLTTGVGELFF. In DNA form, the CDR3 reads TGTGCCAGCAGCTTGACCACGGGTGTAGGGGAGCTGTTTTTT.

This clone occurred once. The same CDR3 also results from other DNA sequences found in this sample. This chain joins TRBV5-6 and TRBJ2-7; D is unresolved. The CDR3 totals 15 residues. Germline assignment: CDR1 SGHDT and CDR2 YYEEEE. Trimming removed 4 bases from V and 0 bases from J, with 14 bases in between. CDR3 sequence (DNA): TGTGCCAGCAGCGAGATTGGGCACCTCTCCTACGAGCAGTACTTC. Translated, it gives CASSEIGHLSYEQYF.

There are a few counts of this clone. The chain couples TRBV2 to TRBJ1-3; no clear D. The V end lost 3 bases, the J end lost 0 bases, and 6 bases lay between the germline ends. Germline V gene data show CDR1 as SNHLY and CDR2 as FYNNEI. The CDR3 is 14 residues long. The CDR3 DNA sequence: TGTGCCAGCAGTGATATGAGCTCTGGAAACACCATATATTTT. Translation: CASSDMSSGNTIYF.

The chain carries TRBV5-1 and TRBJ1-2; 9 positions match TRBD1. Germline V gene lookup returns CDR1 SGHRS and CDR2 YFSETQ. The length of the CDR3 is 17 residues. Trimming removed 0 bases from V and 6 bases from J; junction bases left unmatched: 12. In DNA form, the CDR3 reads TGCGCCAGCAGCTTGGCCAAGTTGGGACAGGGTAGAGATGGCTACACCTTC. Residues: CASSLAKLGQGRDGYTF.

The V gene is TRBV6-1, the J gene TRBJ1-2; 11 positions match TRBD1. The J segment lost 8 bases and the V segment lost 4 bases, leaving 6 bases of the junction unmatched. CDR1 and CDR2 from the germline V gene are MNHNS and SASEGT. The length of the CDR3 is 14 residues. The DNA for the CDR3 is TGTGCCAGCAGTGTGGACAGGGGGCGCGGAGGCTACACCTTC. Protein product: CASSVDRGRGGYTF.

V gene TRBV6-5 combines with J gene TRBJ2-7; 8 nucleotides match TRBD1. Germline-derived CDR1 and CDR2 are MNHEY and SVGAGI. Losses at the gene ends were 2 bases for V and 3 bases for J; bases not matched to a gene: 3. This CDR3 comprises 14 residues. CDR3 loop: CASSYGQGFYEQYF. Here the CDR3 DNA reads TGTGCCAGCAGTTACGGACAGGGATTCTACGAGCAGTACTTC.

This clone was seen a few times. The V gene is TRBV4-1, the J gene TRBJ2-1; 9 bases agree with TRBD2. Trimming at V came to 0 bases and at J to 9 bases, leaving 6 bases not matched to a gene. CDR1 MGHRA and CDR2 YSYEKL come from the germline V gene. The CDR3 runs to 15 residues. The CDR3, as DNA: TGCGCCAGCAGCCAAGATTCTAGCGGGAAGGGTGAGCAGTTCTTC. Translating it yields CASSQDSSGKGEQFF.

This chain uses TRBV13 with TRBJ2-7; perhaps TRBD1 as D (5 bases). Germline V gene sequence: CDR1 PRHDT, CDR2 FYEKMQ (reference sequence). This CDR3 region has 14 residues. Trimming took 2 bases from V and 3 from J, leaving 11 bases between them. The CDR3: CASSLLRVGYEQYF. The CDR3 DNA is TGTGCCAGCAGCTTACTCAGGGTGGGCTACGAGCAGTACTTC.

On this clone: The junction does not match germline at one end; this may be a read error. Other DNA sequences within the sample encode an identical CDR3. The V and J genes are TRBV20-1 and TRBJ2-7; weak D call: TRBD2 (6 bases). CDR3 length: 11 amino acids. Germline V gene data show CDR1 as DFQATT and CDR2 as SNEGSKA (reference sequence). For the CDR3, the DNA is TGTAGTGTCGGGGGAGCCTACGAGCAGTACTTC. Translation gives CSVGGAYEQYF.

V is TRBV2 and J is TRBJ2-2; D might be TRBD2 (6 bases). The germline gives CDR1 SNHLY, CDR2 FYNNEI. The V end was cut by 6 bases, the J end by 6 bases, with 14 bases between. The CDR3 consists of 14 residues. The CDR3 reads CASRGLLGPGELFF. The CDR3 coding sequence is TGTGCCAGCAGGGGACTGTTGGGCCCCGGGGAGCTGTTTTTT.

This clone was counted a few times. At one end, the junction sequence differs from germline, possibly due to a read error. This chain joins TRBV7-9 and TRBJ1-5; D not certain. In germline, CDR1 is SEHNR, CDR2 FQNEAQ (reference sequence). The CDR3 covers 16 residues. The CDR3 bases are TGTTCCAGCAGCTTAGGTGGCGCAGGCAGCAATCAGCCCCAGCATTTT. It specifies CSSSLGGAGSNQPQHF. Full variable domain (rest looked up from reference TRBV7-9 and TRBJ1-5): DTGVSQNPRHKITKRGQNVTFRCDPISEHNRLYWYRQTLGQGPEFLTYFQNEAQLEKSRLLSDRFSAERPKGSFSTLEIQRTEQGDSAMYLCSSSLGGAGSNQPQHFGDGTRLSIL.

The chain uses TRBV4-1 and TRBJ2-3, with D tentatively TRBD1 (6 bases). Germline lookup yields CDR1 MGHRA and CDR2 YSYEKL. The CDR3 totals 18 residues. The V gene lost 0 bases and the J gene lost 5 bases, with 21 bases spanning the gap. CDR3 in DNA: TGCGCCAGCAGCCAAGAGGTGGGACAACCTTCTTGGGGAGATACGCAGTATTTT. Protein: CASSQEVGQPSWGDTQYF.

The chain recombines TRBV9 with TRBJ2-3; TRBD2 matches at 10 bases. CDR1 SGDLS and CDR2 YYNGEE come from the germline V gene. The V and J ends lost 4 bases and 1 base, in that order; junction bases with no gene match: 6. This CDR3 comprises 16 residues. Here the CDR3 DNA reads TGTGCCAGCAGCTTCAGGACTAGCGGAGGCACAGATACGCAGTATTTT. This sequence encodes CASSFRTSGGTDTQYF.

As for this clone: Within the sample, other DNA sequences also encode this same CDR3. V usage is TRBV7-3 and J usage is TRBJ2-7; D gene uncertain. This CDR3 region has 13 residues. V was shortened by 2 bases and J by 3 bases, with 8 bases between the two germline ends. Germline V gene data show CDR1 as SGHTA and CDR2 as FQGTGA. In DNA form, the CDR3 reads TGTGCCAGCAGCTTATTTGCAGGCTACGAGCAGTACTTC. It codes for CASSLFAGYEQYF.